The next 9 T cell receptor beta chains were all read from a single sample in a study of cytomegalovirus exposure and HLA in healthy donors. The assay was immunoSEQ multiplex PCR, and TCRdb's table has in-frame clones only and misses some. Of 260,000 or so clones in the sample, 80% to 95% were seen once. What was sequenced was PBMCs. Receptors originate from a woman under 40 in good health and CMV-seronegative.

The chain has TRBV23-1 and TRBJ2-7, with 8 bases lining up with TRBD2. TRBV23-1 is labeled an ORF, and its function is uncertain. CDR3 size: 20 residues. J lost 1 base, V lost 2 bases, and 19 bases had no gene match. This CDR3 reads CASSQGGTRGFSLPSYEQYF. CDR3 nucleotides: TGCGCCAGCAGTCAAGGGGGGACTAGGGGATTCTCTCTGCCATCCTACGAGCAGTACTTC.

The chain uses TRBV7-3 and TRBJ2-3, with D tentatively TRBD2 (5 bases). This CDR3 spans 16 amino acids. V was shortened by 0 bases and J by 3 bases, with 13 bases between the two germline ends. Germline-derived CDR1 and CDR2 are SGHTA and FQGTGA. CDR3 in DNA: TGTGCCAGCAGCTTAACGTGGTCGAGGGAGACAGATACGCAGTATTTT. This translates into CASSLTWSRETDTQYF. The full variable domain, in which reference TRBV7-3 and TRBJ2-3 provide the parts outside the CDR3, is GAGVSQTPSNKVTEKGKYVELRCDPISGHTALYWYRQSLGQGPEFLIYFQGTGAADDSGLPNDRFFAVRPEGSVSTLKIQRTERGDSAVYLCASSLTWSRETDTQYFGPGTRLTVL.

The J gene is TRBJ2-2, the V gene TRBV7-8, with D perhaps given as TRBD1 or TRBD2 (5 bases each). Between the trimmed V and J ends, which lost 5 bases and 6 bases, there was a span of 10 bases. Per the germline V gene, CDR1 is SGHVS and CDR2 is FQNEAQ. The CDR3 loop spans 13 amino acids. CDR3 region: CASSTGPPGELFF. CDR3 DNA sequence: TGTGCCAGCAGCACGGGACCGCCCGGGGAGCTGTTTTTT.

This rearrangement joins TRBV19 to TRBJ1-5, with a possible D match to TRBD1 (5 bases). CDR1 is LNHDA and CDR2 is SQIVND in the germline V gene (reference sequence). V was cut by 4 bases and J by 1 base, with 17 bases left in between. There are 17 residues in the CDR3. The DNA for the CDR3 is TGTGCCAGTAGTACCGACAGTGTTGGGAGAAGCAATCAGCCCCAGCATTTT. Amino acids: CASSTDSVGRSNQPQHF.

The V call is TRBV7-2, the J call TRBJ2-7; 10 bases are a match to TRBD2. With 5 bases clipped from V and 3 bases from J, the junction kept 7 bases outside the gene matches. This CDR3 is built from 15 residues. The germline CDR1 and CDR2 sequences are SGHTA and FQGNSA. Here the CDR3 DNA reads TGTGCCAGCAGCCCCATAGCGGGAGGCCTCTACGAGCAGTACTTC. Encoded protein: CASSPIAGGLYEQYF.

The chain carries TRBV6-5 and TRBJ2-7, with D tentatively TRBD1 (7 bases). V lost 8 bases to trimming and J lost 2 bases, with 13 bases between them. The CDR3 consists of 13 residues. The germline gives CDR1 MNHEY, CDR2 SVGAGI. Here the CDR3 DNA reads TGTGCCAGCGGGGGGACAGAGACCTACGAGCAGTACTTC. The encoded protein is CASGGTETYEQYF.

This chain links TRBV27 with TRBJ2-3; 9 bases are a match to TRBD1. Germline loops: CDR1 MNHEY, CDR2 SMNVEV (reference sequence). The CDR3 consists of 17 residues. V trimming: 7 bases; J trimming: 11 bases; junction bases outside the gene matches: 22. The CDR3, as DNA: TGTGCCAGCACCAAATCACTTGGGACAGGGCAGAGCTCCGGGCAGTATTTT. Translating gives CASTKSLGTGQSSGQYF.

The chain is built from TRBV19 and TRBJ1-2; D gene uncertain. The CDR3 runs 14 residues. Germline V CDR1 and CDR2: LNHDA, SQIVND (reference sequence). V lost 4 bases and J 7 bases, leaving 16 bases between the germline ends. The CDR3 region has the DNA TGTGCCAGTAGTACCCCCGAGAGGGCGTTTGGCTACACCTTC. Translating it yields CASSTPERAFGYTF.

This chain connects TRBV15 to TRBJ2-1, with TRBD2 matching 8 bases. Per germline, CDR1 LNHNV and CDR2 YYDKDF (reference sequence). The CDR3 spans 16 residues. The V segment lost 4 bases and the J segment 5 bases; nucleotides outside the gene matches: 10. In DNA form, the CDR3 reads TGTGCCACCAGCAACCTACTAGCGGAGGCAGACAATGAGCAGTTCTTC. This encodes CATSNLLAEADNEQFF.